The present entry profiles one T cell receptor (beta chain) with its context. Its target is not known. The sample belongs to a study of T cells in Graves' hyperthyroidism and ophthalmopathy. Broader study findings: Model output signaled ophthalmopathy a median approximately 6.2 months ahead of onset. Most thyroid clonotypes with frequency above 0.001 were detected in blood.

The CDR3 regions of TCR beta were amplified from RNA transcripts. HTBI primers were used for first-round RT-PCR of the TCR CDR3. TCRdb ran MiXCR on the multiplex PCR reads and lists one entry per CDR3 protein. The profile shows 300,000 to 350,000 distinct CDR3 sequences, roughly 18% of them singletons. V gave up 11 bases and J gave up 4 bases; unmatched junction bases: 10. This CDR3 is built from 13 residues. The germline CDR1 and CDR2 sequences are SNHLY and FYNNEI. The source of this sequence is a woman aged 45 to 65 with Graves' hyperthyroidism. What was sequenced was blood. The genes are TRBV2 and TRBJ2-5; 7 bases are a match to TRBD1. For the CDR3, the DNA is TGTGCCGGAGGCCGGGACAGCAGAGAGACCCAGTACTTC. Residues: CAGGRDSRETQYF.